The 24 T cell receptor beta chains presented below share a single source sample, sequenced in a study of blood T cell repertoires in COVID-19. Sequencing used immunoSEQ multiplex PCR; TCRdb keeps in-frame clones, though not all of them. The sample lists over 200,000 clones; around 92% were seen once. The sequenced sample consisted of peripheral blood. The receptors come from a person under 30 with COVID-19, enrolled during active disease.

The chain has TRBV7-9 and TRBJ2-7, with TRBD2 as a possible D gene (5 bases). Germline CDR1 reads SEHNR; CDR2 reads FQNEAQ (reference sequence). The V and J ends lost 4 bases and 2 bases respectively, with 21 bases between them. CDR3 length: 17 amino acids. CDR3 nucleotides: TGTGCCAGCAGCTCCCTGAGGTTCGGGGAGAGGACCTACGAGCAGTACTTC. Protein: CASSSLRFGERTYEQYF.

This clone was counted once. The rearrangement joins TRBV11-2 to TRBJ2-2, with 7 nucleotides matching TRBD1. Trimming removed 1 base from V and 1 base from J; junction bases left unmatched: 6. CDR3 size: 17 residues. Germline assignment: CDR1 SGHAT and CDR2 FQNNGV. The CDR3 spells CASSLGGWDRNTGELFF. The CDR3 nucleotides are TGTGCCAGCAGCTTAGGGGGTTGGGACAGGAACACCGGGGAGCTGTTTTTT.

V and J are TRBV10-1 and TRBJ2-1; possibly TRBD2 for D (5 bases). Trimming took off 6 bases at V and 6 bases at J, with 15 bases between the two ends. The germline V gene has CDR1 WNHNN and CDR2 SYGVQD (reference sequence). This CDR3 has 14 amino acids. CDR3 bases: TGCGCCAGCAGCGCGGGCCCCCCACCCAATGAGCAGTTCTTC. It translates to CASSAGPPPNEQFF.

The J gene is TRBJ1-5, the V gene TRBV6-5, with TRBD1 matching 8 bases. The trim removed 6 bases at V and 4 bases at J, leaving 8 bases unmatched. The length of the CDR3 is 15 residues. The germline gives CDR1 MNHEY, CDR2 SVGAGI. The DNA of the CDR3 is TGTGCCAGCAGCCGCACAGGGGGAGGAAATCAGCCCCAGCATTTT. Translation gives CASSRTGGGNQPQHF.

A note on this clone: A read error may produce the germline difference seen at one junction end. The V call is TRBV7-7, the J call TRBJ2-3; D not certain. Germline V gives CDR1 SSHAT, CDR2 FNYEAQ (reference sequence). CDR3 length: 13 residues. The CDR3: CASSPNREDTQYF. CDR3 coding DNA: TGTGCTAGCAGCCCCAATAGAGAAGATACGCAGTATTTT.

CDR3 sequence: CASSSRAQNEKLFF. DNA for the CDR3: TGTGCCAGCAGCTCCAGGGCACAGAATGAAAAACTGTTTTTT. This chain uses TRBV7-2 with TRBJ1-4, with D possibly matching TRBD1 (5 bases). This CDR3 has 14 residues. CDR1 and CDR2 (germline): SGHTA, FQGNSA. Trimming removed 4 bases at V and 5 bases at J, with 11 bases between.

The V gene is TRBV4-1, the J gene TRBJ2-2; TRBD2 agrees at 8 bases. Looked up from germline, CDR1 is MGHRA and CDR2 is YSYEKL. V lost 4 bases, J lost 6 bases, and 10 bases stayed unmatched. The CDR3 spans 16 residues. The CDR3 DNA reads as TGCGCCAGCAGCCGGGGGGTTGCGGGAGGCGCCGGGGAGCTGTTTTTT. Amino acids: CASSRGVAGGAGELFF.

The CDR3 spells CASSRTGSWAFF. The CDR3 DNA sequence: TGTGCCAGCAGCCGGACAGGCTCTTGGGCTTTCTTT. This chain connects TRBV7-8 to TRBJ1-1; TRBD1 aligns across 7 bases. The germline CDR1 and CDR2 sequences are SGHVS and FQNEAQ. Trimming at V came to 5 bases and at J to 11 bases, leaving 8 bases not matched to a gene. CDR3 length equals 12 residues.

The chain recombines TRBV7-6 with TRBJ2-5; D is unresolved. Germline CDR1 reads SGHVS; CDR2 reads FNYEAQ. CDR3 size: 13 residues. The V gene lost 5 bases and the J gene lost 2 bases, with 9 bases spanning the gap. For the CDR3, the DNA is TGTGCCAGCAGCCCTTACAATCAAGAGACCCAGTACTTC. This gives the protein CASSPYNQETQYF.

The J gene is TRBJ2-2, the V gene TRBV6-2 or TRBV6-3; D gene uncertain. There are 14 residues in the CDR3. Germline CDR1 reads MNHEY; CDR2 reads SVGEGT. The V end was cut by 4 bases, the J end by 6 bases, with 12 bases between. The CDR3 region is CASSSVGPPGELFF. CDR3 DNA: TGTGCCAGCAGTTCCGTGGGCCCGCCCGGGGAGCTGTTTTTT.

The rearrangement links TRBV6-6 to TRBJ2-7, with TRBD2 as a possible D gene (5 bases). V was cut by 4 bases and J by 3 bases, with 10 bases left in between. CDR1 and CDR2 from the germline V gene are MNHNY and SVGAGI (reference sequence). The CDR3 contains 13 residues. CDR3 region: CASSWERNYEQYF. The DNA of the CDR3 is TGTGCCAGCAGTTGGGAGCGGAACTACGAGCAGTACTTC.

The V call is TRBV4-2, the J call TRBJ2-2; TRBD2 aligns across 7 bases. The CDR3 loop spans 16 amino acids. The V segment lost 1 base and the J segment 3 bases; nucleotides outside the gene matches: 5. In germline, CDR1 is LGHNA, CDR2 YNFKEQ. The CDR3 sequence: CASSQGEGGDTGELFF. The CDR3 coding sequence is TGTGCCAGCAGCCAAGGGGAGGGAGGGGACACCGGGGAGCTGTTTTTT.

CDR3 DNA: TGTGCCAGCAGTGAAGTCCGGCGGGACAGGGGTGGGGAGCAGTACTTC. Translating it yields CASSEVRRDRGGEQYF. The rearrangement joins TRBV2 to TRBJ2-7; 10 bases agree with TRBD1. CDR3 size: 16 residues. V lost 1 base and J lost 7; bases outside the gene matches: 10. Germline assignment: CDR1 SNHLY and CDR2 FYNNEI.

The V call is TRBV10-3, the J call TRBJ2-1; D remains ambiguous. This CDR3 comprises 12 residues. Trimming stripped 2 bases from V and 5 bases from J, with 4 bases between. Germline V CDR1 and CDR2: ENHRY, SYGVKD. Here the CDR3 DNA reads TGTGCCATCAGTGAGCGGGACAATGAGCAGTTCTTC. Translating gives CAISERDNEQFF.

The J gene is TRBJ2-4, the V gene TRBV4-1, with 7 bases lining up with TRBD1. CDR3 length: 15 residues. V dropped 5 bases and J dropped 3; count of bases not matched to a gene: 7. Looked up from germline, CDR1 is MGHRA and CDR2 is YSYEKL. DNA for the CDR3: TGCGCCAGCAGCAACCCGACAGGGAACAAAAACATTCAGTACTTC. Encoded protein: CASSNPTGNKNIQYF.

This rearrangement joins TRBV28 to TRBJ2-2; tentative D call: TRBD1 (6 bases). Germline CDR1 reads MDHEN; CDR2 reads SYDVKM. The V and J ends lost 4 bases and 3 bases respectively, with 21 bases between them. This CDR3 spans 18 amino acids. Here the CDR3 DNA reads TGTGCCAGCAGTTCCCCCCTCCGGGACAAAAGTTACACCGGGGAGCTGTTTTTT. Translating it yields CASSSPLRDKSYTGELFF.

The rearrangement uses TRBV28 and TRBJ2-1, with D perhaps TRBD1 (6 bases). The germline V gene encodes CDR1 MDHEN and CDR2 SYDVKM. The CDR3 loop spans 14 amino acids. The germline V and J ends were trimmed by 8 bases and 0 bases, with 11 bases remaining between them. DNA for the CDR3: TGTGCCAGCCTCCTGGGGGCCTCCTACAATGAGCAGTTCTTC. It is translated as CASLLGASYNEQFF.

V and J are TRBV7-6 and TRBJ2-2; TRBD2 aligns across 7 bases. Per germline, CDR1 SGHVS and CDR2 FNYEAQ. The CDR3 is made up of 18 amino acids. Unmatched junction bases numbered 9, after V lost 1 base and J lost 1 base. In nucleotides, the CDR3 is TGTGCCAGCAGCTTAGATGGTCCCCAGCGGGAGAACACCGGGGAGCTGTTTTTT. Translated, it gives CASSLDGPQRENTGELFF.

This clone came up a few times. The chain has TRBV5-8 and TRBJ2-7; D possibly corresponds to TRBD1 (5 bases). Germline CDR1 is SGHTS and CDR2 is YDEGEE. Trimming removed 0 bases from V and 3 bases from J, with 19 bases in between. This CDR3 comprises 17 residues. CDR3 in DNA: TGTGCCAGCAGCTTGGTACCCAATTTGGGGCTTAACTACGAGCAGTACTTC. It translates to CASSLVPNLGLNYEQYF.

The V call is TRBV23-1, the J call TRBJ1-4; TRBD1 is a possible D gene (6 bases). TRBV23-1 counts as an open reading frame of uncertain function. The germline V and J ends were trimmed by 3 bases and 0 bases, with 14 bases remaining between them. This CDR3 spans 17 amino acids. The CDR3 DNA reads as TGCGCCAGCAGTCATAGGACAGCGATGGCAACTAATGAAAAACTGTTTTTT. Residues: CASSHRTAMATNEKLFF.

The rearrangement joins TRBV25-1 to TRBJ2-5, with a possible D match to TRBD2 (6 bases). Trimming shortened V by 1 base and J by 3 bases, and 9 bases separated the two germline ends. This CDR3 has 14 amino acids. CDR1 MGHDK and CDR2 SYGVNS come from the germline V gene. The CDR3: CASSEFGGEETQYF. The CDR3, as DNA: TGTGCCAGCAGTGAATTTGGAGGGGAAGAGACCCAGTACTTC.

The chain carries TRBV6-6 and TRBJ1-4, with 11 bases matching TRBD1. This CDR3 is built from 14 residues. CDR1 MNHNY and CDR2 SVGAGI come from the germline V gene (reference sequence). V lost 5 bases to trimming and J lost 6 bases; unmatched junction nucleotides: 2. CDR3: CASSRGQGDEKLFF. The CDR3 bases are TGTGCCAGCAGTAGGGGACAGGGGGATGAAAAACTGTTTTTT.

The chain couples TRBV11-2 to TRBJ1-2, with unresolved D. The V and J ends lost 0 bases and 2 bases respectively, with 10 bases between them. The V gene's germline CDR1 is SGHAT and CDR2 FQNNGV. The CDR3 totals 15 residues. CDR3 region: CASSLDPGGNYGYTF. In nucleotides, the CDR3 is TGTGCCAGCAGCTTAGATCCCGGAGGGAACTATGGCTACACCTTC.

The chain has TRBV7-2 and TRBJ2-7; tentatively, D is TRBD1 (6 bases). Germline CDR1 SGHTA, CDR2 FQGNSA. The CDR3 covers 14 residues. V lost 5 bases to trimming and J lost 0 bases, with 11 bases between them. DNA of the CDR3: TGTGCCAGCAGCCAACAGACAGGCTCCTACGAGCAGTACTTC. It yields the protein CASSQQTGSYEQYF.